The 7 T cell receptor beta chains presented below share a single source sample, sequenced in a study of T cells in Graves' hyperthyroidism and ophthalmopathy. Template material for amplifying TCR beta CDR3 regions consisted of RNA transcripts. Carried out on the TCR CDR3, a first-round RT-PCR used the HTBI primer set. TCRdb processed the multiplex PCR reads anew with MiXCR; each CDR3 protein has one entry. The data show roughly 400,000 distinct CDR3 sequences, over 12% seen once. The sequencing input was blood. These receptors originate from a man in his fifties or sixties with Graves' ophthalmopathy.

This clonotype was found many times. The chain joins TRBV20-1 to TRBJ2-3, with TRBD2 matching over 14 bases. CDR1 and CDR2 from the germline V gene are DFQATT and SNEGSKA (reference sequence). V lost 2 bases to trimming and J lost 3 bases; unmatched junction nucleotides: 7. This CDR3 region has 17 residues. The CDR3 loop is CSARKGLAGVRTDTQYF. Written as DNA, the CDR3 is TGCAGTGCTAGAAAGGGACTAGCGGGAGTGAGGACAGATACGCAGTATTTT.

About this clonotype itself: A much larger clone sits a single nucleotide away, making a read error possible. The CDR3 DNA follows: TGTGCCAGCAGCACAGGACAGTACTACAATGAGCAGTACTTC. This gives the protein CASSTGQYYNEQYF. The chain combines TRBV9 with TRBJ2-1; the D gene is possibly TRBD1 (6 bases). The end of the DNA fits TRBJ2-7 better, so the J call may be wrong. This CDR3 is 14 amino acids long. Per germline, CDR1 SGDLS and CDR2 YYNGEE.

This chain links TRBV29-1 with TRBJ2-7; a weak D match, TRBD2 (6 bases). CDR1 is SQVTM, CDR2 ANQGSEA, per germline. The CDR3 totals 13 residues. The V and J ends lost 7 bases and 6 bases respectively, with 19 bases between them. The CDR3 DNA reads as TGCAGCGGCGGGGATCCTCCAGCGGGCGAGCAGTACTTC. Encoded protein: CSGGDPPAGEQYF.

The V call is TRBV9, the J call TRBJ2-4, with 14 bases identical to TRBD2. Germline loops: CDR1 SGDLS, CDR2 YYNGEE. V was clipped by 3 bases and J by 5 bases; unmatched bases: 10. The CDR3 has 18 residues. As DNA, the CDR3 is TGTGCCAGCAGCGCCAGGACTAGCGGGAGGCCACTCGAAAACATTCAGTACTTC. Residues: CASSARTSGRPLENIQYF.

This clonotype has a count of ten or more. V and J are TRBV29-1 and TRBJ2-5; possibly TRBD1 or TRBD2 for D (7 bases each). This CDR3 has 12 amino acids. The V end was cut by 6 bases, the J end by 6 bases, with 14 bases between. Germline lookup yields CDR1 SQVTM and CDR2 ANQGSEA. The CDR3, as DNA: TGCAGCGTGCGACAGGGAGGGCAGACCCAGTACTTC. It is translated as CSVRQGGQTQYF.

This clonotype was seen ten or more times. The chain employs TRBV20-1 and TRBJ2-7; 10 bases agree with TRBD1. The CDR3 runs to 14 residues. V trimming: 3 bases; J trimming: 4 bases; junction bases outside the gene matches: 6. Germline V gives CDR1 DFQATT, CDR2 SNEGSKA (reference sequence). The CDR3 DNA reads TGCAGTGCTAGTAAGCCGGGACAGGGGTACGAGCAGTACTTC. It specifies CSASKPGQGYEQYF.

This clonotype was observed a handful of times. The genes are TRBV5-1 and TRBJ2-2; TRBD2 matches at 14 bases. The V segment lost 4 bases and the J segment 1 base; nucleotides outside the gene matches: 9. Looked up from germline, CDR1 is SGHRS and CDR2 is YFSETQ. The CDR3 covers 19 residues. This CDR3 is CASSPIRLAGGQNTGELFF. The DNA for the CDR3 is TGCGCCAGCAGCCCCATCAGACTAGCGGGAGGGCAGAACACCGGGGAGCTGTTTTTT.